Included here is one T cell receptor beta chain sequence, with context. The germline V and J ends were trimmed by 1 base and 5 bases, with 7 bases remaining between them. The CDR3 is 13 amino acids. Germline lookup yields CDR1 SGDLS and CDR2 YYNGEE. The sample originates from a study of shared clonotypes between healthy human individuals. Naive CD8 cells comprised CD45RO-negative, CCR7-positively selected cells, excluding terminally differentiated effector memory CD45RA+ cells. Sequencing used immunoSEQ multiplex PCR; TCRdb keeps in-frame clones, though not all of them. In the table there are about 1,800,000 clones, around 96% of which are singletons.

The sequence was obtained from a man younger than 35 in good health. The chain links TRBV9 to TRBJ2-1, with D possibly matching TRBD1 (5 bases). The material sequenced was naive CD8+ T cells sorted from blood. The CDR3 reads CASSVMTDNEQFF. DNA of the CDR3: TGTGCCAGCAGCGTAATGACAGACAATGAGCAGTTCTTC.